A single sample gave rise to the 21 T cell receptor beta chains below, sequenced in a study of beta chain features in type 1 diabetes. Study-wide points: Among all four CD4+ subsets, Type 1 diabetes patients had TCRB CDR3s that were moderately but significantly shorter.

Their target antigens are unknown. Expressed TCRB transcripts were sequenced, since all the RNA that had been isolated was reverse transcribed. The method was immunoSEQ multiplex PCR; TCRdb's version includes in-frame clones alone and lacks a portion of them. The table includes about 710,000 clones, about 14% detected once. The specimen sequenced was naive CD4+ T cells from blood. Source of these receptors: a man aged 18 to 30 with type 1 diabetes.

This clone has only a few counts. The J gene is TRBJ2-6, the V gene TRBV7-6, with a tentative D call TRBD2 (5 bases). Trimming took 1 base from V and 1 from J, leaving 14 bases between them. The CDR3 covers 18 residues. The germline V gene has CDR1 SGHVS and CDR2 FNYEAQ. Here the CDR3 reads CASSLVEGSRSGANVLTF. For the CDR3, the DNA is TGTGCCAGCAGCTTAGTTGAGGGTAGTCGATCTGGGGCCAACGTCCTGACTTTC.

This clone was observed a few times. The chain employs TRBV19 and TRBJ2-3, with D possibly TRBD1 on 6 matching bases. Trimming removed 4 bases at V and 2 bases at J, with 19 bases between. Germline CDR1 LNHDA, CDR2 SQIVND (reference sequence). This CDR3 region has 17 residues. The DNA for the CDR3 is TGTGCCAGTAGTAAAGATCTTACCGGGACATCCACAGATACGCAGTATTTT. Its translation: CASSKDLTGTSTDTQYF.

The gene calls are TRBV7-9 and TRBJ1-2; 7 nucleotides match TRBD1. CDR1 is SEHNR and CDR2 is FQNEAQ in the germline V gene (reference sequence). The CDR3 extends over 13 amino acids. After removal of 3 bases from V and 8 bases from J, the junction contained 6 bases not matched to a gene. This chain's CDR3 is CASSFDREEGYTF. DNA of the CDR3: TGTGCCAGCAGCTTCGACAGGGAGGAAGGCTACACCTTC.

This clone was found a few times. The V call is TRBV7-2, the J call TRBJ2-1; 9 nucleotides agree with TRBD1. V shed 5 bases and J 6 bases; nucleotides not matched to a gene: 8. Germline V gives CDR1 SGHTA, CDR2 FQGNSA. This CDR3 contains 15 residues. CDR3 loop: CASSPGQGFGNEQFF. CDR3 bases: TGTGCCAGCAGCCCGGGACAGGGTTTCGGCAATGAGCAGTTCTTC.

This clone appeared a few times. This rearrangement joins TRBV30 to TRBJ2-2; D gene unclear. Trimming removed 0 bases from V and 1 base from J, with 6 bases in between. CDR3 length equals 14 residues. CDR1 and CDR2 from the germline V gene are GTSNPN and SVGIG (reference sequence). The CDR3 sequence: CAWSVKGNTGELFF. In DNA form, the CDR3 reads TGTGCCTGGAGTGTAAAGGGGAACACCGGGGAGCTGTTTTTT. The full variable domain, rest sourced from reference TRBV30 and TRBJ2-2, is SQTIHQWPATLVQPVGSPLSLECTVEGTSNPNLYWYRQAAGRGLQLLFYSVGIGQISSEVPQNLSASRPQDRQFILSSKKLLLSDSGFYLCAWSVKGNTGELFFGEGSRLTVL.

This clone was found a few times. The V gene is TRBV7-2, the J gene TRBJ2-5, with unresolved D. CDR3 size: 15 residues. Per the germline V gene, CDR1 is SGHTA and CDR2 is FQGNSA. Trimming removed 2 bases from V and 1 base from J, with 11 bases in between. The CDR3: CASSLFSRFQETQYF. In DNA, the CDR3 is TGTGCCAGCAGCTTATTTAGTCGGTTCCAAGAGACCCAGTACTTC.

The table lists this clone with a few counts. The same CDR3 is also encoded by other DNA sequences in this sample. The CDR3 sequence is CASSLVEDTQYF. DNA of the CDR3: TGTGCCAGCAGCTTAGTTGAAGATACGCAGTATTTT. The J gene is TRBJ2-3, the V gene TRBV7-2, with unresolved D. V was clipped by 1 base and J by 5 bases, with 4 bases between them. Germline V gene sequence: CDR1 SGHTA, CDR2 FQGNSA. The CDR3 loop spans 12 amino acids. The full variable domain, in which reference TRBV7-2 and TRBJ2-3 provide the parts outside the CDR3, is GAGVSQSPSNKVTEKGKDVELRCDPISGHTALYWYRQSLGQGLEFLIYFQGNSAPDKSGLPSDRFSAERTGGSVSTLTIQRTQQEDSAVYLCASSLVEDTQYFGPGTRLTVL.

This clone showed up just a few times. The rearrangement uses TRBV2 and TRBJ2-5, with TRBD1 identical over 7 bases. The V and J ends lost 7 bases and 5 bases, in that order; junction bases with no gene match: 7. The CDR3 is made up of 13 amino acids. CDR1 and CDR2 (germline): SNHLY, FYNNEI. CDR3 in DNA: TGTGCCAGCACCGGACAGGCCCGCGAGACCCAGTACTTC. Protein sequence: CASTGQARETQYF. Based on the CDR3 plus reference TRBV2 and TRBJ2-5, the full variable domain is EPEVTQTPSHQVTQMGQEVILRCVPISNHLYFYWYRQILGQKVEFLVSFYNNEISEKSEIFDDQFSVERPDGSNFTLKIRSTKLEDSAMYFCASTGQARETQYFGPGTRLLVL.

This clone was counted only a few times. The chain combines TRBV2 with TRBJ1-4; 11 bases match TRBD1. V gave up 3 bases and J gave up 10 bases; unmatched junction bases: 4. Germline V gene data show CDR1 as SNHLY and CDR2 as FYNNEI. The CDR3 spans 14 residues. DNA for the CDR3: TGTGCCAGCAGTGACAGGGGGACAGGGGGAAAACTGTTTTTT. It translates to CASSDRGTGGKLFF.

The CDR3 bases are TGTGCCAGCAGTCAACCGGGACTAGCGGGAGGGTGGCAGTTCTTC. Translated: CASSQPGLAGGWQFF. The chain uses TRBV27 and TRBJ2-1, with TRBD2 matching 16 bases. Germline trimming cut 5 bases from V and 12 bases from J; bases unmatched to any gene: 7. Germline loops: CDR1 MNHEY, CDR2 SMNVEV (reference sequence). This CDR3 comprises 15 residues.

This clone appeared a few times. The CDR3 region has the DNA TGTGCCAGCAGCTTGGCCTCTAGCGGGAGCCATGAGCAGTTCTTC. Translation: CASSLASSGSHEQFF. The chain recombines TRBV7-9 with TRBJ2-1; 10 bases map to TRBD2. The germline gives CDR1 SEHNR, CDR2 FQNEAQ (reference sequence). Trimming took 3 bases from V and 8 from J; bases not matched to a gene: 7. The CDR3 consists of 15 residues.

This clone has only a few counts. The rearrangement links TRBV2 to TRBJ2-7; D is perhaps TRBD2 (5 bases). CDR1 and CDR2 (germline): SNHLY, FYNNEI. This CDR3 region has 13 residues. V lost 4 bases and J lost 4, with 11 bases in between. CDR3 sequence: CASSGTDGYEQYF. CDR3 sequence (DNA): TGTGCCAGCAGTGGGACTGACGGGTACGAGCAGTACTTC.

This clone was observed a few times. The chain has TRBV6-1 and TRBJ2-7; 11 bases are a match to TRBD1. The V segment lost 4 bases and the J segment 4 bases; nucleotides outside the gene matches: 9. There are 16 residues in the CDR3. Germline V gives CDR1 MNHNS, CDR2 SASEGT. The CDR3 sequence: CASSGPGQGASYEQYF. As DNA, the CDR3 is TGTGCCAGCAGTGGCCCCGGACAGGGGGCGTCGTACGAGCAGTACTTC.

This clone was picked up a small number of times. This chain links TRBV28 with TRBJ2-7; unclear D gene. Germline CDR1 is MDHEN and CDR2 is SYDVKM. The CDR3 runs to 13 residues. Trimming shortened V by 6 bases and J by 6 bases, and 15 bases separated the two germline ends. The CDR3 spells CASSSPRLGEQYF. DNA for the CDR3: TGTGCCAGCAGCTCCCCCAGGTTAGGCGAGCAGTACTTC.

This clone has a handful of counts. This chain links TRBV29-1 with TRBJ2-2; D not certain. The germline V gene has CDR1 SQVTM and CDR2 ANQGSEA. This CDR3 region has 15 residues. The germline V and J ends were trimmed by 6 bases and 0 bases, with 14 bases remaining between them. CDR3 DNA: TGCAGCGTCCTCGGTTACACTACGAACACCGGGGAGCTGTTTTTT. This encodes CSVLGYTTNTGELFF.

This clone was counted a few times. This chain uses TRBV7-9 with TRBJ2-7, with a possible D match to TRBD2 (5 bases). V was cut by 2 bases and J by 6 bases, with 11 bases left in between. The CDR3 spans 13 residues. Germline loops: CDR1 SEHNR, CDR2 FQNEAQ (reference sequence). Here the CDR3 reads CASSLSEGSEQYF. The DNA of the CDR3 is TGTGCCAGCAGCTTAAGCGAGGGTAGCGAGCAGTACTTC.

In regard to this clone: The sample holds other DNA sequences that translate to the same CDR3. The rearrangement links TRBV7-9 to TRBJ2-3; D is possibly TRBD2 (5 bases). The germline V gene encodes CDR1 SEHNR and CDR2 FQNEAQ (reference sequence). Trimming took 1 base from V and 3 from J, leaving 5 bases between them. This CDR3 region has 13 residues. The CDR3 spells CASSLGGTDTQYF. The DNA of the CDR3 is TGTGCCAGCAGCTTAGGAGGGACAGATACGCAGTATTTT.

This clone was seen a few times. The chain uses TRBV18 and TRBJ2-5; 7 bases agree with TRBD2. The CDR3 loop spans 17 amino acids. Germline V CDR1 and CDR2: KGHSH, LQKENI. With 4 bases clipped from V and 3 bases from J, the junction kept 14 bases outside the gene matches. CDR3: CASSRDWATSSEETQYF. As DNA, the CDR3 is TGTGCCAGCTCACGGGATTGGGCGACTAGCTCGGAAGAGACCCAGTACTTC.

A few counts support this clone. V and J are TRBV2 and TRBJ2-1; 7 bases line up with TRBD2. CDR1 SNHLY and CDR2 FYNNEI come from the germline V gene. Trimming at V came to 8 bases and at J to 5 bases, leaving 9 bases not matched to a gene. The CDR3 length is 14 residues. CDR3: CASVTSVTNNEQFF. The CDR3 coding sequence is TGTGCCAGCGTTACTAGCGTTACGAACAATGAGCAGTTCTTC.

The CDR3 loop reads CASSKSSQASNTGELFF. Written as DNA, the CDR3 is TGTGCCAGCAGCAAATCCTCGCAGGCCTCGAACACCGGGGAGCTGTTTTTT. V gene TRBV9 combines with J gene TRBJ2-2; no clear D gene. V shed 4 bases and J shed 0 bases, with 16 bases lying between them. Germline V CDR1 and CDR2: SGDLS, YYNGEE. This CDR3 region has 17 residues.

This rearrangement joins TRBV28 to TRBJ1-3; D is unclear. The germline V gene has CDR1 MDHEN and CDR2 SYDVKM. The CDR3 consists of 12 residues. V lost 10 bases, J lost 0 bases, and 7 bases lay in between. The CDR3 loop reads CATKDSGNTIYF. In DNA, the CDR3 is TGTGCCACGAAAGACTCTGGAAACACCATATATTTT. Full variable domain (missing parts from reference TRBV28 and TRBJ1-3): DVKVTQSSRYLVKRTGEKVFLECVQDMDHENMFWYRQDPGLGLRLIYFSYDVKMKEKGDIPEGYSVSREKKERFSLILESASTNQTSMYLCATKDSGNTIYFGEGSWLTVV.